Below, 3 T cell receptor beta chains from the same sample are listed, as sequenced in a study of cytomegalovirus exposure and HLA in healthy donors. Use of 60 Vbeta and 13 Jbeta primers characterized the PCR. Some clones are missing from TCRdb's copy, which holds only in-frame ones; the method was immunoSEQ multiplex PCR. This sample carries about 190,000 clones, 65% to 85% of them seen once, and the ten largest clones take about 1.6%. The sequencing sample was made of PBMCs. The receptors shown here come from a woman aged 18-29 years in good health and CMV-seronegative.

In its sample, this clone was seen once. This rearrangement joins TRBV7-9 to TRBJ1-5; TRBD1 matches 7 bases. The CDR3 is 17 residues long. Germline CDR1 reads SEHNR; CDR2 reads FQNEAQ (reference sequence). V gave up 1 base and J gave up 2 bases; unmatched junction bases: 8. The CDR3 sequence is CASSLGQGGLGNQPQHF. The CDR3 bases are TGTGCCAGCAGCTTAGGTCAGGGGGGCTTGGGCAATCAGCCCCAGCATTTT.

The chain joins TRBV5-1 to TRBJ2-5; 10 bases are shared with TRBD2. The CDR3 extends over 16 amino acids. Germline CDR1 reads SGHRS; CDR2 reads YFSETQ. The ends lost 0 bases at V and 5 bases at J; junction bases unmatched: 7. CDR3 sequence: CASSLEAGGLEETQYF. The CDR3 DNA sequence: TGCGCCAGCAGCTTGGAAGCGGGGGGGCTGGAGGAGACCCAGTACTTC.

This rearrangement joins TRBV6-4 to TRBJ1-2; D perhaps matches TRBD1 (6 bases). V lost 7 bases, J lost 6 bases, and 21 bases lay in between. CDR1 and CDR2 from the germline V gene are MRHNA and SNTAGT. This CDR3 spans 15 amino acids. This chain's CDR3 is CASKGNPGAHHGYTF. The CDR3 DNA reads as TGTGCCAGCAAGGGGAACCCAGGGGCACACCATGGCTACACCTTC.